The T cell receptor beta chain described here comes from a study of human T cells and chemical hapten exposure. Study-level findings and limits: Counts of TCRs above 1 in 1000 frequency stayed unchanged with DPC sensitization.

TCRdb reprocessed the RACE reads via MiXCR and lists one record per CDR3 protein. This repertoire shows around 160,000 distinct CDR3 sequences, roughly 15% found once; its top ten account for 1.7%. V lost 6 bases to trimming and J lost 2 bases, with 16 bases between them. This CDR3 comprises 14 residues. Germline CDR1 and CDR2: DFQATT and SNEGSKA (reference sequence). This clonotype was detected only a few times. As yet, its antigen is unknown. Time point of the sample: patch test 1, 2 weeks after DPC sensitization. The treatment: therapeutic diphenylcyclopropenone sensitization with weekly scalp DPC. Researchers sampled blood before each patch test went on. People who gave samples had alopecia, were 18 to 70 years old, and were suitable for DPC.

Material: whole blood, obtained in connection with sensitization to the hapten diphenylcyclopropenone (DPC). The sequence was collected from a woman in her 30s with alopecia areata. Some clones in this sample may be carry-over from other donors' samples. V is TRBV20-1 and J is TRBJ1-1; D may be TRBD1 (6 bases). The CDR3: CSAPQGGLNTEAFF. CDR3 nucleotide sequence: TGCAGTGCCCCACAGGGAGGTCTCAACACTGAAGCTTTCTTT.